This passage covers 20 T cell receptor beta chains from one sample sequenced in a study of cytomegalovirus exposure and HLA in healthy donors. Primers for the PCR totalled 60 Vbeta and 13 Jbeta. Clones were read by immunoSEQ multiplex PCR, and TCRdb kept only the in-frame ones, dropping some. Among 130,000 or so clones listed, about four fifths were seen once. Sequenced: PBMCs. These receptors came from a man aged 30 to 39 in good health and CMV-seronegative.

This clone was seen a few times. The rearrangement uses TRBV4-3 and TRBJ2-7; D unresolved. Per the germline V gene, CDR1 is LGHNA and CDR2 is YSLEER. V was trimmed by 0 bases and J by 2 bases, leaving 8 bases between them. CDR3 length: 14 residues. CDR3 sequence reads: CASSQDQLTYEQYF. The CDR3 region has the DNA TGCGCCAGCAGCCAAGATCAACTGACCTACGAGCAGTACTTC.

CDR3 nucleotides: TGTGCCAGCACCGAGTGGGGGGGTGGCTACACCTTC. Protein sequence: CASTEWGGGYTF. This rearrangement joins TRBV6-6 to TRBJ1-2, with D perhaps matching TRBD1 (5 bases). The CDR3 runs 12 residues. Trimming shortened V by 7 bases and J by 7 bases, and 13 bases separated the two germline ends. From germline, CDR1 is MNHNY and CDR2 SVGAGI (reference sequence).

This chain joins TRBV7-9 and TRBJ1-5; D is uncertain. The CDR3 sequence is 14 residues long. The V and J ends lost 1 base and 7 bases respectively, with 11 bases between them. Germline lookup yields CDR1 SEHNR and CDR2 FQNEAQ (reference sequence). Here the CDR3 DNA reads TGTGCCAGCAGCTTAGGGCAGGCCGGACAGCCCCAGCATTTT. Translating it yields CASSLGQAGQPQHF.

The chain couples TRBV15 to TRBJ1-1; D gene ambiguous. This CDR3 has 18 amino acids. Trimming removed 8 bases at V and 1 base at J, with 26 bases between. Germline CDR1 is LNHNV and CDR2 is YYDKDF (reference sequence). This chain's CDR3 is CATESRLKTLAGNTEAFF. As DNA, the CDR3 is TGTGCCACCGAATCCCGGTTAAAGACTCTGGCGGGGAACACTGAAGCTTTCTTT.

This clone was seen a handful of times. The CDR3 DNA is TGTGCCAGCAGCACCAGGGGCGCCGATCAGCCCCAGCATTTT. Protein: CASSTRGADQPQHF. The rearrangement joins TRBV5-5 to TRBJ1-5; tentative D call: TRBD1 (6 bases). Trimming took 4 bases from V and 5 from J, leaving 13 bases between them. The CDR3 consists of 14 residues. Germline-derived CDR1 and CDR2 are SGHKS and YYEKEE (reference sequence).

This chain links TRBV7-9 with TRBJ2-7, with D maybe TRBD1 (5 bases). With 4 bases removed from V and 6 bases from J, the gap between germline ends came to 10 bases. The CDR3 totals 12 residues. Germline V lookup: CDR1 SEHNR, CDR2 FQNEAQ (reference sequence). The CDR3 DNA is TGTGCCAGCAGCTACGGACAACTCGAGCAGTACTTC. The encoded protein is CASSYGQLEQYF.

The rearrangement uses TRBV5-1 and TRBJ2-3; 8 bases line up with TRBD2. From germline, CDR1 is SGHRS and CDR2 YFSETQ. V trimming: 0 bases; J trimming: 4 bases; junction bases outside the gene matches: 4. This CDR3 is built from 15 residues. Here the CDR3 reads CASSLASGSPDTQYF. For the CDR3, the DNA is TGCGCCAGCAGCTTGGCCAGCGGGAGCCCAGATACGCAGTATTTT.

The J gene is TRBJ1-4, the V gene TRBV28; D gene ambiguous. Germline V gives CDR1 MDHEN, CDR2 SYDVKM. Trimming removed 5 bases from V and 7 bases from J, with 11 bases in between. The CDR3 is 13 amino acids. The CDR3 loop is CASSLSLFEKLFF. Written as DNA, the CDR3 is TGTGCCAGCAGTCTGTCTCTTTTTGAAAAACTGTTTTTT.

The CDR3 sequence: CASSLGHNEKLFF. CDR3 in DNA: TGTGCCAGCAGTTTGGGACACAATGAAAAACTGTTTTTT. The genes are TRBV28 and TRBJ1-4, with TRBD1 as a possible D gene (6 bases). The CDR3 contains 13 residues. CDR1 MDHEN and CDR2 SYDVKM come from the germline V gene. Trimming stripped 3 bases from V and 5 bases from J, with 7 bases between.

The chain combines TRBV2 with TRBJ1-1; D remains ambiguous. CDR1 is SNHLY, CDR2 FYNNEI, per germline. V shed 3 bases and J shed 2 bases, with 7 bases lying between them. The length of the CDR3 is 13 residues. Here the CDR3 DNA reads TGTGCCAGCAGTGATCCCAGAAACACTGAAGCTTTCTTT. This gives the protein CASSDPRNTEAFF.

V and J are TRBV13 and TRBJ2-5, with D perhaps TRBD1 (6 bases). Trimming cost V 4 bases and J 5 bases, with 14 bases left between them. The germline CDR1 and CDR2 sequences are PRHDT and FYEKMQ (reference sequence). The CDR3 extends over 14 amino acids. The CDR3: CASSSTGSQETQYF. The CDR3, as DNA: TGTGCCAGCAGCTCCACAGGGTCTCAGGAGACCCAGTACTTC.

The count of this clone is one. The genes are TRBV28 and TRBJ1-5, with no clear D. Per germline, CDR1 MDHEN and CDR2 SYDVKM. V lost 4 bases to trimming and J lost 3 bases, with 10 bases between them. CDR3 size: 14 residues. The DNA for the CDR3 is TGTGCCAGCAGTTCCCCCGAGAACAATCAGCCCCAGCATTTT. This translates into CASSSPENNQPQHF.

This clone was detected only once. The chain couples TRBV29-1 to TRBJ2-1; 7 bases fit TRBD1. V was clipped by 6 bases and J by 4 bases; unmatched bases: 6. The CDR3 spans 13 residues. Germline loops: CDR1 SQVTM, CDR2 ANQGSEA. The CDR3: CSVNQGVYNEQFF. CDR3 bases: TGCAGCGTCAATCAGGGGGTATACAATGAGCAGTTCTTC.

The chain has TRBV7-8 and TRBJ2-3; D is unclear. The CDR3 is made up of 13 amino acids. The germline V and J ends were trimmed by 3 bases and 0 bases, with 4 bases remaining between them. CDR1 is SGHVS and CDR2 is FQNEAQ in the germline V gene. The CDR3 protein is CASSFPSTDTQYF. CDR3 DNA: TGTGCCAGCAGCTTCCCGAGCACAGATACGCAGTATTTT.

The genes are TRBV2 and TRBJ2-1; D gene uncertain. Germline lookup yields CDR1 SNHLY and CDR2 FYNNEI. V lost 2 bases and J 4 bases, leaving 9 bases between the germline ends. The CDR3 is made up of 14 amino acids. The CDR3 loop is CASSEWYGYNEQFF. The CDR3 bases are TGTGCCAGCAGTGAATGGTACGGGTACAATGAGCAGTTCTTC.

V is TRBV20-1 and J is TRBJ2-5; TRBD2 might be the D (5 bases). The germline V and J ends were trimmed by 5 bases and 4 bases, with 8 bases remaining between them. CDR1 is DFQATT and CDR2 is SNEGSKA in the germline V gene (reference sequence). This CDR3 contains 11 residues. CDR3 amino acids: CSALATETQYF. CDR3 nucleotide sequence: TGCAGTGCTCTAGCAACAGAGACCCAGTACTTC.

The J gene is TRBJ2-5, the V gene TRBV6-5, with 12 bases aligning to TRBD2. V trimming: 6 bases; J trimming: 4 bases; junction bases outside the gene matches: 3. Germline V lookup: CDR1 MNHEY, CDR2 SVGAGI. The CDR3 consists of 14 residues. CDR3 DNA sequence: TGTGCCAGCAGCCAGACTAGCGGGGGAGAGACCCAGTACTTC. Translated: CASSQTSGGETQYF.

The chain links TRBV5-1 to TRBJ1-4, with a tentative D call TRBD1 (6 bases). Trimming took 4 bases from V and 3 from J, leaving 10 bases between them. The CDR3 length is 14 residues. The V gene's germline CDR1 is SGHRS and CDR2 YFSETQ. Written as DNA, the CDR3 is TGCGCCAGCAGCATGGGGGCCGCTAATGAAAAACTGTTTTTT. Protein product: CASSMGAANEKLFF.

The chain joins TRBV28 to TRBJ2-7; 8 bases are a match to TRBD1. CDR3 length: 14 residues. Germline V CDR1 and CDR2: MDHEN, SYDVKM. V was clipped by 5 bases and J by 4 bases; unmatched bases: 7. This CDR3 reads CASSHDRGPYEQYF. CDR3 nucleotide sequence: TGTGCCAGCAGTCACGACAGGGGACCTTACGAGCAGTACTTC.

The CDR3 DNA reads as TGTGCCAGCAGTTACCTCGCTAGCGGGGGAGGGGGTACGCAGTATTTT. Translation: CASSYLASGGGGTQYF. The chain carries TRBV6-5 and TRBJ2-3; TRBD2 agrees at 10 bases. This CDR3 is built from 16 residues. CDR1 is MNHEY and CDR2 is SVGAGI in the germline V gene. Trimming cost V 2 bases and J 8 bases; bases outside gene matches: 10.